Shown below are 15 T cell receptor beta chains from a single sample sequenced in a study of T cells in Graves' hyperthyroidism and ophthalmopathy. The investigators amplified TCR beta CDR3 regions from RNA transcripts. During a first-round RT-PCR of the TCR CDR3, the HTBI primer set was used. TCRdb fed the multiplex PCR reads into MiXCR, producing one record per CDR3 protein. This sample carries 560,000 or so distinct CDR3 sequences, 46% of them seen once, and the ten largest clones take about 7.8%. The sequenced sample was peripheral blood or thyroid tissue (not recorded which). Receptor source: a woman in her late teens or twenties with Graves' hyperthyroidism.

The sample holds a few counts of this clonotype. The chain is built from TRBV10-3 and TRBJ2-7; D remains unclear. The J call is uncertain, as TRBJ2-1 better fits the DNA end. This CDR3 has 15 amino acids. Germline lookup yields CDR1 ENHRY and CDR2 SYGVKD. CDR3 amino acids: CAISGGSGSYNEQFF. Written as DNA, the CDR3 is TGTGCCATCAGTGGAGGTAGTGGGTCCTACAATGAGCAGTTCTTC.

This clonotype appeared many times. The J gene is TRBJ2-5, the V gene TRBV2, with 9 bases identical to TRBD1. The CDR3 spans 15 residues. The V gene end was trimmed by 5 bases and the J gene end by 4 bases; junction bases not matched to a gene: 8. Germline CDR1 reads SNHLY; CDR2 reads FYNNEI. The CDR3 sequence is CASSTGTGRLETQYF. The CDR3 DNA reads as TGTGCCAGCAGTACCGGGACAGGGCGGTTAGAGACCCAGTACTTC.

The V and J genes are TRBV5-5 and TRBJ1-6, with 8 positions matching TRBD1. This CDR3 spans 15 amino acids. Germline assignment: CDR1 SGHKS and CDR2 YYEKEE (reference sequence). V shed 7 bases, J shed 6 bases, and the junction held 9 bases outside the gene matches. The CDR3 protein is CASVRLGQVNSPLHF. The CDR3 nucleotides are TGTGCCAGCGTCCGACTGGGACAGGTTAATTCACCCCTCCACTTT.

To note about this clonotype: Its ends do not fully match the called genes, so a read error is possible. The chain combines TRBV5-1 with TRBJ2-5; D possibly uses TRBD1 or TRBD2 (5 bases each). The CDR3 runs to 15 residues. Germline V lookup: CDR1 SGHRS, CDR2 YFSETQ. CDR3 DNA: TGCGCCAGCAGATTGGAGACTACCCAGGGCGAGACCCAGTACTTC. Protein sequence: CASRLETTQGETQYF.

The J gene is TRBJ2-7, the V gene TRBV9; 12 bases are a match to TRBD2. The CDR3 sequence is 16 residues long. J lost 3 bases, V lost 0 bases, and 4 bases had no gene match. Germline CDR1 and CDR2: SGDLS and YYNGEE. CDR3 in amino acids: CASSVGLAGDLYEQYF. CDR3 DNA: TGTGCCAGCAGCGTAGGACTAGCGGGAGACCTCTACGAGCAGTACTTC.

This clonotype was recorded at least ten times. This rearrangement joins TRBV7-9 to TRBJ2-7; TRBD1 agrees at 8 bases. With 5 bases clipped from V and 2 bases from J, the junction kept 8 bases outside the gene matches. The CDR3 sequence is 15 residues long. The V gene's germline CDR1 is SEHNR and CDR2 FQNEAQ (reference sequence). The CDR3 reads CASSPGTGGPYEQYF. CDR3 coding DNA: TGTGCCAGCAGCCCAGGGACAGGAGGTCCCTACGAGCAGTACTTC.

CDR3 loop: CASLARGTSNSPLHF. Written as DNA, the CDR3 is TGTGCCAGCTTAGCCCGGGGTACCTCTAATTCACCCCTCCACTTT. The chain has TRBV25-1 and TRBJ1-6, with D unclear. Trimming stripped 8 bases from V and 6 bases from J, with 17 bases between. The CDR3 loop spans 15 amino acids. Germline V gives CDR1 MGHDK, CDR2 SYGVNS.

The chain uses TRBV10-3 and TRBJ2-2; no clear D gene. Germline V gene sequence: CDR1 ENHRY, CDR2 SYGVKD. The CDR3 is 13 amino acids. Trimming pared 9 bases from V and 1 base from J, leaving 9 bases between. The CDR3 DNA reads TGTGCCATTAACGGACGGAACACCGGGGAGCTGTTTTTT. Translated, it gives CAINGRNTGELFF.

This clonotype was detected only a few times. The V and J genes are TRBV7-3 and TRBJ1-2; D gene unclear. The CDR3 totals 15 residues. V was pared by 5 bases and J by 4 bases, with 17 bases between. Germline V gene sequence: CDR1 SGHTA, CDR2 FQGTGA. CDR3 loop: CASSPSGGFPYGYTF. CDR3 nucleotide sequence: TGTGCCAGCAGCCCTTCCGGAGGTTTCCCCTATGGCTACACCTTC.

The chain recombines TRBV7-6 with TRBJ1-1; no reliable D call. Trimming shortened V by 7 bases and J by 3 bases, and 18 bases separated the two germline ends. The CDR3 totals 15 residues. Germline CDR1 and CDR2: SGHVS and FNYEAQ. This CDR3 reads CASTKAGHADTEAFF. CDR3 DNA: TGTGCCAGCACCAAAGCCGGGCACGCGGACACTGAAGCTTTCTTT.

This clonotype has only a few counts. The V gene is TRBV29-1, the J gene TRBJ2-5, with D possibly TRBD2 on 6 matching bases. V was cut by 6 bases and J by 4 bases, with 12 bases left in between. Germline V gives CDR1 SQVTM, CDR2 ANQGSEA. The CDR3 covers 12 residues. As DNA, the CDR3 is TGCAGCGTACAGGTGGGGGGAGAGACCCAGTACTTC. Amino acids: CSVQVGGETQYF. Full variable domain (outside the CDR3, taken from reference TRBV29-1 and TRBJ2-5): SAVISQKPSRDICQRGTSLTIQCQVDSQVTMMFWYRQQPGQSLTLIATANQGSEATYESGFVIDKFPISRPNLTFSTLTVSNMSPEDSSIYLCSVQVGGETQYFGPGTRLLVL.

This clonotype was seen once. This chain uses TRBV9 with TRBJ2-7; no reliable D call. Germline CDR1 SGDLS, CDR2 YYNGEE. The CDR3 loop spans 14 amino acids. The V end was cut by 2 bases, the J end by 5 bases, with 14 bases between. CDR3 residues: CASSVAISSNEQYF. The CDR3 nucleotides are TGTGCCAGCAGCGTGGCTATTTCTAGTAACGAGCAGTACTTC.

The rearrangement links TRBV7-9 to TRBJ1-1; possibly TRBD1 for D (5 bases). With 4 bases removed from V and 1 base from J, the gap between germline ends came to 13 bases. The CDR3 length is 15 residues. The germline V gene has CDR1 SEHNR and CDR2 FQNEAQ (reference sequence). CDR3: CASSSAGGANTEAFF. The CDR3 nucleotides read TGTGCCAGCAGCTCCGCGGGTGGGGCGAACACTGAAGCTTTCTTT.

This clonotype occurred a few times. The V call is TRBV5-1, the J call TRBJ1-5; 7 nucleotides match TRBD1. V dropped 4 bases and J dropped 10; count of bases not matched to a gene: 8. There are 13 residues in the CDR3. CDR1 is SGHRS and CDR2 is YFSETQ in the germline V gene. The CDR3: CASSPTGRGPQHF. As DNA, the CDR3 is TGCGCCAGCAGCCCGACAGGGAGGGGACCCCAGCATTTT.

This clonotype turned up a few times. The V and J genes are TRBV7-9 and TRBJ1-6; 9 bases align to TRBD1. The V segment lost 3 bases and the J segment 8 bases; nucleotides outside the gene matches: 5. Germline CDR1 is SEHNR and CDR2 is FQNEAQ (reference sequence). CDR3 length equals 15 residues. CDR3 amino acids: CASSLGTGLHSPLHF. Written as DNA, the CDR3 is TGTGCCAGCAGCTTGGGGACAGGGTTGCATTCACCCCTCCACTTT.